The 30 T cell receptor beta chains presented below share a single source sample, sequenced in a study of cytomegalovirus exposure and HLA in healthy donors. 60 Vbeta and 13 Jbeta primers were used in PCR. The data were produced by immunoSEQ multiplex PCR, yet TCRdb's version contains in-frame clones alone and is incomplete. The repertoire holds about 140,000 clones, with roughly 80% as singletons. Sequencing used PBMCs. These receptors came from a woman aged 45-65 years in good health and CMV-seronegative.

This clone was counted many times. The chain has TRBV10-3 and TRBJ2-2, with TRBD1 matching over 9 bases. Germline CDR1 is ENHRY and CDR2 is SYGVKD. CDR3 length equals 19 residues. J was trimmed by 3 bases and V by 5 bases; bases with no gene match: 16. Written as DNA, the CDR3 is TGTGCCATCAGTCACCCACAGGGGGCTACACACCGGGACACCGGGGAGCTGTTTTTT. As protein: CAISHPQGATHRDTGELFF.

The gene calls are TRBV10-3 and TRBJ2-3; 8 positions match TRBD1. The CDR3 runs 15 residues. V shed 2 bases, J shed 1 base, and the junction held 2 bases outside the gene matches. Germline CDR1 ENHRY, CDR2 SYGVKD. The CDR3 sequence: CAISEPDRGTDTQYF. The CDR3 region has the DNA TGTGCCATCAGTGAGCCGGACAGGGGCACAGATACGCAGTATTTT.

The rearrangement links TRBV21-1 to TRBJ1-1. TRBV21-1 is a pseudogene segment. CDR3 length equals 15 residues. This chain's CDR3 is CASSPGGGPNTEAFF. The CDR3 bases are TGTGCCAGCAGCCCCGGGGGAGGGCCGAACACTGAAGCTTTCTTT.

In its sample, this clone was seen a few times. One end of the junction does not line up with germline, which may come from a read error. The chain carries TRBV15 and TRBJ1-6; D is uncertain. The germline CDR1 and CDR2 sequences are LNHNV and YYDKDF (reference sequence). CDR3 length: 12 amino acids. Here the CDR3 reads CATSRGDSPLHF. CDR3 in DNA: TGTGCCACCAGCAGAGGAGATTCGCCCCTCCACTTT.

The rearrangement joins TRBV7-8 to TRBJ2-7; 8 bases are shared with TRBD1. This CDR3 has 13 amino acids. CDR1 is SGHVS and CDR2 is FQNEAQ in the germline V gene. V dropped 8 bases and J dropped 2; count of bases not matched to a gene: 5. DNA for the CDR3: TGTGCCAGCGGCCACAGGGGGACCTACGAGCAGTACTTC. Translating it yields CASGHRGTYEQYF.

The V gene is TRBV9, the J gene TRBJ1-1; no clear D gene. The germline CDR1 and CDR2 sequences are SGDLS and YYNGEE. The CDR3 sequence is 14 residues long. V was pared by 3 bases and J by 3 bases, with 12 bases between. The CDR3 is CASSGLDTHTEAFF. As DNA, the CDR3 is TGTGCCAGCAGCGGACTAGACACCCACACTGAAGCTTTCTTT.

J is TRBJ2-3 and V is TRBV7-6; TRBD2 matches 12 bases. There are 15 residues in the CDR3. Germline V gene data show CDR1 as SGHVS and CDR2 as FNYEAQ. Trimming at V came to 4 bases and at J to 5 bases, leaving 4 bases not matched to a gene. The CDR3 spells CASSSLAGGGDTQYF. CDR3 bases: TGTGCCAGCAGCTCGCTAGCGGGGGGGGGAGATACGCAGTATTTT.

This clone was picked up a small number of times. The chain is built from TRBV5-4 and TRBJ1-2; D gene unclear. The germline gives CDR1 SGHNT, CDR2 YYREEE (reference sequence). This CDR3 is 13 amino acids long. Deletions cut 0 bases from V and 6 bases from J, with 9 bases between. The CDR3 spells CASSLEPQDGYTF. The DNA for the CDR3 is TGTGCCAGCAGCTTGGAACCTCAGGATGGCTACACCTTC.

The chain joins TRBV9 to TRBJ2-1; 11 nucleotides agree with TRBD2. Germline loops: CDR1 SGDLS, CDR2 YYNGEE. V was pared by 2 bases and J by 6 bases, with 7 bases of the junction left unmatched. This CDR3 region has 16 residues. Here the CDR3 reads CASSVSGGAGANEQFF. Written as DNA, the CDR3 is TGTGCCAGCAGCGTTAGCGGGGGGGCCGGGGCCAATGAGCAGTTCTTC.

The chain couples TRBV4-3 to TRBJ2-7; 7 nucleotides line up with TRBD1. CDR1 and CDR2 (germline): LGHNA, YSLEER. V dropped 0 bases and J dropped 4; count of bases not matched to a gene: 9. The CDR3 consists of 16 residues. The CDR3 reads CASSQDLSGTVYEQYF. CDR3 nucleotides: TGCGCCAGCAGCCAAGATTTATCGGGGACAGTGTACGAGCAGTACTTC.

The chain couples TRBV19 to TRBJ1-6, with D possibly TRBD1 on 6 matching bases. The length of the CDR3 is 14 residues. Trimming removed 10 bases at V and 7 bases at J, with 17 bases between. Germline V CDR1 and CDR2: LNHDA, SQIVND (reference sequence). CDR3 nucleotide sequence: TGTGCCACCAGGGAGGGGCAGGGGAATTCACCCCTCCACTTT. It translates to CATREGQGNSPLHF. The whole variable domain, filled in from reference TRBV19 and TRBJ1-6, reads DGGITQSPKYLFRKEGQNVTLSCEQNLNHDAMYWYRQDPGQGLRLIYYSQIVNDFQKGDIAEGYSVSREKKESFPLTVTSAQKNPTAFYLCATREGQGNSPLHFGNGTRLTVT.

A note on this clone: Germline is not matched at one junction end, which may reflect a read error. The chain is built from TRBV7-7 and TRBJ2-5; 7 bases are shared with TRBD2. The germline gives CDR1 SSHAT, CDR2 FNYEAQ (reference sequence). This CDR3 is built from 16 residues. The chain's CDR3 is CASSLGGIVVGETQYF. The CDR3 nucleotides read TGTGCTAGCAGCTTGGGGGGGATCGTTGTTGGAGAGACCCAGTACTTC.

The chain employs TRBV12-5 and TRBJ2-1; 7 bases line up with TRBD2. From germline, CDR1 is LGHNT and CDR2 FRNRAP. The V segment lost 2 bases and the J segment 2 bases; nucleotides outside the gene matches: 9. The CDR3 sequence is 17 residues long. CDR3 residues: CASGLSGTMIPYNEQFF. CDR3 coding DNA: TGTGCTAGTGGTTTGTCTGGGACTATGATCCCCTACAATGAGCAGTTCTTC. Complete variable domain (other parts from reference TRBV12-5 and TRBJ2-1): DARVTQTPRHKVTEMGQEVTMRCQPILGHNTVFWYRQTMMQGLELLAYFRNRAPLDDSGMPKDRFSAEMPDATLATLKIQPSEPRDSAVYFCASGLSGTMIPYNEQFFGPGTRLTVL.

The CDR3 is CATSRGDSGGYNEQFF. The DNA for the CDR3 is TGTGCCACCAGCAGAGGGGACAGCGGGGGGTACAATGAGCAGTTCTTC. J is TRBJ2-1 and V is TRBV15, with TRBD2 identical over 9 bases. Germline V gene sequence: CDR1 LNHNV, CDR2 YYDKDF (reference sequence). V trimming: 1 base; J trimming: 4 bases; junction bases outside the gene matches: 5. The CDR3 is made up of 16 amino acids.

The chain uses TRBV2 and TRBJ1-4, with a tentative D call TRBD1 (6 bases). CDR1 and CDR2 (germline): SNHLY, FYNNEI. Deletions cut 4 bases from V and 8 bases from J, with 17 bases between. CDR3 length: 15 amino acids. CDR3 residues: CASSVSGTRGEKLFF. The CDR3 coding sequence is TGTGCCAGCAGTGTCTCCGGGACACGGGGAGAAAAACTGTTTTTT.

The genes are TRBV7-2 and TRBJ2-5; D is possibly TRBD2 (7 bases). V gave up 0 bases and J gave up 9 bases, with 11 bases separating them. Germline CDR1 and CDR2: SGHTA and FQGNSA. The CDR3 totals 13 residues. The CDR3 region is CASSLAGGPAQYF. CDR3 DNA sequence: TGTGCCAGCAGCTTAGCGGGGGGGCCGGCCCAGTACTTC.

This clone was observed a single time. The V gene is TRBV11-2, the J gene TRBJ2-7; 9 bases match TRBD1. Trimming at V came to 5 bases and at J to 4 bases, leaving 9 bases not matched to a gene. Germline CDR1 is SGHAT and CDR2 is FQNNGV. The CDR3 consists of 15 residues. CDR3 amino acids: CASSIQPGQGYEQYF. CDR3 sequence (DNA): TGTGCCAGCAGCATTCAACCGGGACAGGGTTACGAGCAGTACTTC.

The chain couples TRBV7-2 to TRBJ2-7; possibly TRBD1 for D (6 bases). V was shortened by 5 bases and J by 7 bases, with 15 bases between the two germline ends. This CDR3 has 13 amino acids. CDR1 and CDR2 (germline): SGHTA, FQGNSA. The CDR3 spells CASSPQGSGEQYF. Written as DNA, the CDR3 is TGTGCCAGCAGCCCGCAGGGGTCTGGGGAGCAGTACTTC.

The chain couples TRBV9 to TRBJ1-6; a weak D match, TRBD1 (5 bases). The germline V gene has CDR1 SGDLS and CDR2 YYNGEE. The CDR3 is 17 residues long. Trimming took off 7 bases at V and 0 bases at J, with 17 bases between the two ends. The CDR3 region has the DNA TGTGCCAGCGGGCGGACACCTCTGAGCTCCTATAATTCACCCCTCCACTTT. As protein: CASGRTPLSSYNSPLHF.

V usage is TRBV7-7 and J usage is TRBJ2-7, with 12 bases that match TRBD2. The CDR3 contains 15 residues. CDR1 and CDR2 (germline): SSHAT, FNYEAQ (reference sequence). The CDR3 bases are TGTGCTAGCGGGGAGACTAGCGGGGGCTCCTACGAGCAGTACTTC. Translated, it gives CASGETSGGSYEQYF.

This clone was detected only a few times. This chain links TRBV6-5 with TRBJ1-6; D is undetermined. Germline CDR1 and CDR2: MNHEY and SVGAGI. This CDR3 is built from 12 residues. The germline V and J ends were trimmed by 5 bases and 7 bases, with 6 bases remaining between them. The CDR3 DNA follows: TGTGCCAGCAGTATTAGAAATTCACCCCTCCACTTT. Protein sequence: CASSIRNSPLHF.

Written as DNA, the CDR3 is TGCGCCAGCAGCCCGGGCATGCGGGGGGGCCACAATGAGCAGTTCTTC. It is translated as CASSPGMRGGHNEQFF. V gene TRBV5-1 combines with J gene TRBJ2-1; 9 bases map to TRBD2. V gave up 4 bases and J gave up 5 bases; unmatched junction bases: 10. Germline V CDR1 and CDR2: SGHRS, YFSETQ. The CDR3 contains 16 residues.

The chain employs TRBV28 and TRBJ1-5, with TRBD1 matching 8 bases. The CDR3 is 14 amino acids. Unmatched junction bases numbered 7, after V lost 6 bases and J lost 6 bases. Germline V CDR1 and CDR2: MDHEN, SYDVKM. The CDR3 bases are TGTGCCAGCAGGAGCAGGGGGCTTGGTCAGCCCCAGCATTTT. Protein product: CASRSRGLGQPQHF.

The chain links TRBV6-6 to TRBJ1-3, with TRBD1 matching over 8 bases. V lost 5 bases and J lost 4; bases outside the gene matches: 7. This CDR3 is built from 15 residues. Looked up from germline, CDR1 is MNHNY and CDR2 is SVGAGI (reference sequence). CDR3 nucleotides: TGTGCCAGCAGTGGGGGACAGGTACCAGGAAACACCATATATTTT. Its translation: CASSGGQVPGNTIYF.

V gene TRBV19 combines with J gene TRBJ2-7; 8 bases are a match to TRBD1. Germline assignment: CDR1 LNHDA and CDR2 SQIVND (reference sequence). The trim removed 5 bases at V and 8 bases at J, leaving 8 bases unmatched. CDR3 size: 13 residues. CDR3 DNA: TGTGCCAGTAGTTGGGCAGGGGGCAGTCAGCAGTACTTC. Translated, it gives CASSWAGGSQQYF.

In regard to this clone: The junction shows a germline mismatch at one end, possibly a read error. The CDR3 reads CASSLGSGGEVIF. The CDR3 bases are TGTGCCAGCAGCTTAGGGAGTGGGGGCGAGGTGATTTTT. This chain connects TRBV7-2 to TRBJ1-6; D perhaps matches TRBD1 (6 bases). Germline values: CDR1 SGHTA, CDR2 FQGNSA. The CDR3 has 13 amino acids.

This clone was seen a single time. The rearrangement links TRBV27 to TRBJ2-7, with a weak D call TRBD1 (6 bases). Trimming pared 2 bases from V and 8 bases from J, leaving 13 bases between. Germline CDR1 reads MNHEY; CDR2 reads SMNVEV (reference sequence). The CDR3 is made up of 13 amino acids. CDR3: CASSLAGATQQYF. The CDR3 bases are TGTGCCAGCAGTTTAGCAGGGGCAACTCAGCAGTACTTC.

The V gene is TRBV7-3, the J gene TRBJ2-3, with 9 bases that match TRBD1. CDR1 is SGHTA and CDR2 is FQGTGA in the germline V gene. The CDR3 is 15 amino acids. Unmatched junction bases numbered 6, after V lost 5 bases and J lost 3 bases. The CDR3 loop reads CASSPQGQGTDTQYF. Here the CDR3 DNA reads TGTGCCAGCAGCCCGCAGGGACAGGGAACAGATACGCAGTATTTT.

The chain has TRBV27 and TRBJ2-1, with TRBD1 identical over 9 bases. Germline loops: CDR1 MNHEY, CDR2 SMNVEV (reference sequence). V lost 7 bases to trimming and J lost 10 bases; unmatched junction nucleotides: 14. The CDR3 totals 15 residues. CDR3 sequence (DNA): TGTGCCAGCAAGGAAACAGGGGGCGAAAACCCCGAGCAGTTCTTC. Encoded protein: CASKETGGENPEQFF.

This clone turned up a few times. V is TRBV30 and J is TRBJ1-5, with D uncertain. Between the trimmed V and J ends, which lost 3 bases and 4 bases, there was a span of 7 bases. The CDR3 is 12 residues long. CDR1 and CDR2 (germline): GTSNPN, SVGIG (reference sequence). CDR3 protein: CAWRFLNQPQHF. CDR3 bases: TGTGCCTGGAGGTTCCTGAATCAGCCCCAGCATTTT.